This paragraph covers one T cell receptor beta chain sequence. Its antigen is unknown. These data are taken from a study of Ad26.COV2.S vaccination and SARS-CoV-2 variants. Study results and limitations: Individuals receiving vaccine had higher spike-specific TCR breadth than placebo recipients did.

Sample treatment: around 19 received Ad26.COV2.S at low or high dose, single or two shots; about 5 received placebo; per-sample allocation not given. The samples were gathered on day 63 after the first injection of vaccine or placebo. A Boston adult aged 18-55 years was the donor. After removal of 5 bases from V and 7 bases from J, the junction contained 10 bases not matched to a gene. CDR3 size: 14 residues. Germline V lookup: CDR1 SEHNR, CDR2 FQNEAQ (reference sequence). The assay was immunoSEQ multiplex PCR, and TCRdb's table has in-frame clones only and misses some. The data show around 450,000 clones, roughly nine tenths seen once.

The V gene is TRBV7-9, the J gene TRBJ1-2; 7 nucleotides line up with TRBD1. Sequencing used peripheral blood, obtained in a trial of Ad26.COV2.S vaccine versus placebo. The TCR was taken from a person between 18 and 60 years old who received the Ad26.COV2.S COVID-19 vaccine or a placebo. The CDR3 DNA follows: TGTGCCAGCAGCCAATTCGACAGGGTGGGTGGCTACACCTTC. Translating it yields CASSQFDRVGGYTF.